This record looks at one TCR beta chain sequence and its context. CDR3 length equals 17 residues. V lost 3 bases to trimming and J lost 0 bases, with 13 bases between them. The germline gives CDR1 SGHTS, CDR2 YDEGEE. This sample was included in a study of cytomegalovirus exposure and HLA in healthy donors. The study ran its PCR with 60 Vbeta and 13 Jbeta primers. The authors' processing: Unique TCR beta chains totaled about 73 million in a later count, with approximately 11 million of them shared. Some clones are missing from TCRdb's copy, which holds only in-frame ones; the method was immunoSEQ multiplex PCR. V and J calls and clone size are given by that table; D and trimming were obtained from the DNA. The data show about 170,000 clones, roughly 83% seen once.

The rearrangement joins TRBV5-8 to TRBJ1-6, with D unclear. Sample: PBMCs. The TCR was taken from a boy under 10 years old in good health and CMV-seronegative. CDR3 nucleotides: TGTGCCAGCAGCTATGACTCGAAAGGCTCCTATAATTCACCCCTCCACTTT. Protein: CASSYDSKGSYNSPLHF.